The entry that follows covers one T cell receptor (beta chain) sequence. No antigen is known for it. The CDR3 runs to 15 residues. Per the germline V gene, CDR1 is ENHRY and CDR2 is SYGVKD. The V and J ends lost 4 bases and 5 bases respectively, with 14 bases between them. The data stem from a study of siplizumab effects on memory and regulatory T cells. Overall study results and limits: The study found naive T cells seemingly more diverse than memory cells and seemingly major alloresponse contributors. Siplizumab significantly brought down the alloreactive sequences that trace back to unstimulated CD4+ memory cells. Whether the proliferating Tregs (from siplizumab cultures) were suppressive was not confirmed. Where siplizumab was present, mappable alloreactive CD4+ clones averaged around 69% Treg-derived, compared with less than 35% in controls.

Some clones are missing from TCRdb's copy, which holds only in-frame ones; the method was immunoSEQ multiplex PCR. This sample has approximately 82,000 clones, with about 87% found just once. The sample was Tregs sorted from blood. The J gene is TRBJ2-2, the V gene TRBV10-3, with D uncertain. The clonotype was recovered from a human donor in good health. The CDR3 DNA reads as TGTGCCATCAGTGGCTTTAGGACCTCAACCGGGGAGCTGTTTTTT. Protein sequence: CAISGFRTSTGELFF.